The rows below give T cell receptor beta chains drawn from one sample of a study of T cell clonotyping in hematopoietic cell transplantation. Measured with immunoSEQ multiplex PCR; TCRdb has only the in-frame clones, and not every one. Of about 36,000 clones listed, roughly 94% were seen once; the top ten hold around 1.5%. The sequenced sample was peripheral blood mononuclear cells, obtained before stem cell transplant. The receptors originated from a middle-aged man with chronic myeloid leukemia. Some clones in this sample may be carry-over from other donors' samples. Each CDR3 is given with its conserved first and last residue. A D gene is named only where the DNA matches it firmly. The size of a clone is reported for some rows only, either as once, few or many, or as a class for expanded clones.

length	size	V	D	J	DNA	CDR3
14	once	TRBV18	TRBD1	TRBJ2-7	TGTGCCAGCTCTCTCGGGACAGGTGGCTACGAGCAGTACTTC	CASSLGTGGYEQYF
13	NA	TRBV6-1	NA	TRBJ1-4	TGTGCCAGCAGTTTACAGCTTTGGGAAAAACTGTTTTTT	CASSLQLWEKLFF
14	NA	TRBV5-1	TRBD2	TRBJ2-2	TGCGCCAGCAGCGGGCCGGGGGGAACCGGGGAGCTGTTTTTT	CASSGPGGTGELFF
13	NA	TRBV30	NA	TRBJ2-7	TGTGCCTGGAGGACCCCGAGCTCCTACGAGCAGTACTTC	CAWRTPSSYEQYF
15	NA	TRBV9	NA	TRBJ2-3	TGTGCCAGCAGCGTAGGGACGTTCCCCACAGATACGCAGTATTTT	CASSVGTFPTDTQYF
11	NA	TRBV20-1	NA	TRBJ1-2	TGCAGTGCTAGAGATACCCAATCGTACACCTTC	CSARDTQSYTF
14	once	TRBV6-5	TRBD1	TRBJ2-7	TGTGCCAGCAGTTACTGGGGACAGGGGTACGAGCAGTACTTC	CASSYWGQGYEQYF
15	NA	TRBV28	NA	TRBJ1-3	TGTGCCAGCAGTTTGGGACGGAGCTCTGGAAACACCATATATTTT	CASSLGRSSGNTIYF
16	NA	TRBV28	TRBD1	TRBJ2-3	TGTGCCAGCAGTCCGGGACAGGTCTTCACGGCAGATACGCAGTATTTT	CASSPGQVFTADTQYF
15	NA	TRBV4-2	NA	TRBJ2-7	TGTGCCAGCAGCCAAGGGGCCGACAGCTCCTACGAGCAGTACTTC	CASSQGADSSYEQYF
14	NA	TRBV2	NA	TRBJ1-1	TGTGCCAGCAGTGGGGGGACCATTAACACTGAAGCTTTCTTT	CASSGGTINTEAFF
14	NA	TRBV30	NA	TRBJ1-2	TGTGCCTGGATGACCCGCCTCGGGGGCTATGGCTACACCTTC	CAWMTRLGGYGYTF
12	NA	TRBV5-1	NA	TRBJ1-4	TGCGCCAGCCGGGGTTCTAATGAAAAACTGTTTTTT	CASRGSNEKLFF
12	NA	TRBV5-1	NA	TRBJ2-3	TGCGCCACCTCAGCTAAGGGAAATACGCAGTATTTT	CATSAKGNTQYF
15	NA	TRBV5-1	NA	TRBJ1-2	TGCGCCAGCAGCTTATACGGACAGCAGAACTATGGCTACACCTTC	CASSLYGQQNYGYTF
16	NA	TRBV28	TRBD1	TRBJ1-1	TGTGCCAGCAGTTTGTATGGACAGGGGGCGGACACTGAAGCTTTCTTT	CASSLYGQGADTEAFF
16	NA	TRBV11-2	TRBD2	TRBJ2-1	TGTGCCAGCAGCTTTCGGTCAGCGGGGTCAAACAATGAGCAGTTCTTC	CASSFRSAGSNNEQFF
16	NA	TRBV28	NA	TRBJ1-5	TGTGCCAGCAGTTCCGCCCGGCGACAAGTCAATCAGCCCCAGCATTTT	CASSSARRQVNQPQHF
12	NA	TRBV11-1	NA	TRBJ2-2	TGTGCCAGCAGCTTAGAAGTCGGGGAGCTGTTTTTT	CASSLEVGELFF
15	NA	TRBV28	NA	TRBJ2-7	TGTGCCAGCAGTCCTTTGGCGGCCAGCTCCTACGAGCAGTACTTC	CASSPLAASSYEQYF
14	NA	TRBV4-3	NA	TRBJ2-7	TGCGCCAGCAGCCCTGGGACCGGGGGATACGAGCAGTACTTC	CASSPGTGGYEQYF
15	NA	TRBV30	TRBD1	TRBJ1-5	TGTGCCTGGAGTCCGGGGACAGCGAGAAGTCAGCCCCAGCATTTT	CAWSPGTARSQPQHF
11	NA	TRBV7-2	NA	TRBJ2-7	TGTGCCAGCAGCTCCGAATACGAGCAGTACTTC	CASSSEYEQYF
11	NA	TRBV20-1	NA	TRBJ2-7	TGCAGTGCTAGCCTTGTCTACGAGCAGTACTTC	CSASLVYEQYF
15	NA	TRBV6-5	NA	TRBJ1-3	TGTGCCAGCAGTCCTGATCCGACCTCTGGAAACACCATATATTTT	CASSPDPTSGNTIYF
14	NA	TRBV27	NA	TRBJ2-7	TGTGCCAGCAGACGACCGGGACGGAGCTACGAGCAGTACTTC	CASRRPGRSYEQYF
15	NA	TRBV28	NA	TRBJ1-5	TGTGCCAGCAGCCCCGGAAACGGGGGCAATCAGCCCCAGCATTTT	CASSPGNGGNQPQHF
12	once	TRBV6-4	NA	TRBJ1-2	TGTGCCAGCAGTGACGGGGAAGGCGGCTACACCTTC	CASSDGEGGYTF
12	NA	TRBV6-5	TRBD1	TRBJ1-2	TGTGCCACCCGGGACAGGCGCTATGGCTACACCTTC	CATRDRRYGYTF
15	NA	TRBV30	NA	TRBJ2-7	TGTGCCTGGAGGGGGTTCCGGGACGGGCACTACGAGCAGTACTTC	CAWRGFRDGHYEQYF
14	once	TRBV5-1	TRBD1	TRBJ1-2	TGCGCCAGCAGCTCAGGACAGGGGGCTAGAGGCTACACCTTC	CASSSGQGARGYTF
13	NA	TRBV6-1	NA	TRBJ1-2	TGTGCCAGCAGTGAAGGGAAGGACTATGGCTACACCTTC	CASSEGKDYGYTF